The present TCR beta chain was sequenced within a study of T cell responses to AZD1222 COVID-19 vaccine. Study-level background: Second doses at about 4 or about 12 weeks were pooled. Notes on the study in general: The peak T cell response came first, and repertoires were sampled only after it. Females outnumbered males among donors, who were mostly white British; clonal diversity was possibly underestimated.

Comments on this clone: Its cognate antigen is unknown.

Only in-frame clones appear in the TCRdb table, and some are missing; sequencing was by immunoSEQ multiplex PCR. The sample yields 95,000 to 150,000 clones, 92% seen once. The CDR3 spans 16 residues. V dropped 9 bases and J dropped 0; count of bases not matched to a gene: 9. Germline-derived CDR1 and CDR2 are SNHLY and FYNNEI. The sample consisted of peripheral blood, taken on day 0 of AZD1222 vaccination. The genes are TRBV2 and TRBJ1-5, with TRBD1 identical over 9 bases. This TCR came from an adult in good health. The DNA for the CDR3 is TGTGCCAGTACGTCCGGGACAGGGACTAGCAATCAGCCCCAGCATTTT. Its translation is CASTSGTGTSNQPQHF. Based on the CDR3 plus reference TRBV2 and TRBJ1-5, the full variable domain is EPEVTQTPSHQVTQMGQEVILRCVPISNHLYFYWYRQILGQKVEFLVSFYNNEISEKSEIFDDQFSVERPDGSNFTLKIRSTKLEDSAMYFCASTSGTGTSNQPQHFGDGTRLSIL.